The 7 T cell receptor beta chains reported below all come from one sample, sequenced in a study of blood T cell repertoires in COVID-19. Here immunoSEQ multiplex PCR was the method, and the copy in TCRdb shows in-frame clones only, minus some. The data contain 65,000 to 95,000 clones, over 65% of them singletons. What was sequenced was peripheral blood. Source of these receptors: a middle-aged man with active or convalescent COVID-19.

The V gene is TRBV6-5, the J gene TRBJ1-1, with D maybe TRBD1 (5 bases). The V gene's germline CDR1 is MNHEY and CDR2 SVGAGI. The CDR3 sequence is 14 residues long. Trimming removed 7 bases at V and 6 bases at J, with 18 bases between. The CDR3 here is CASMEAGGEAEAFF. As DNA, the CDR3 is TGTGCCAGCATGGAGGCCGGGGGGGAGGCTGAAGCTTTCTTT.

V usage is TRBV10-3 and J usage is TRBJ2-7; D is perhaps TRBD2 (7 bases). Germline V lookup: CDR1 ENHRY, CDR2 SYGVKD. The V end lost 3 bases, the J end lost 2 bases, and 11 bases lay between the germline ends. The CDR3 covers 14 residues. CDR3 protein: CAISDGGLAYEQYF. CDR3 DNA: TGTGCCATCAGTGACGGGGGGCTGGCCTACGAGCAGTACTTC.

The genes are TRBV3-1 (or the pseudogene TRBV3-2) and TRBJ1-2, with 8 bases identical to TRBD1. The CDR3 is made up of 12 amino acids. Losses at the gene ends were 6 bases for V and 8 bases for J; bases not matched to a gene: 5. The germline gives CDR1 LGHDT, CDR2 YNNKEL (reference sequence). In DNA, the CDR3 is TGTGCCAGCAGTCTGGACAGGGCGGGCTACACCTTC. Translation: CASSLDRAGYTF.

The chain joins TRBV2 to TRBJ2-2, with 14 bases lining up with TRBD2. V lost 6 bases and J lost 4; bases outside the gene matches: 7. CDR1 and CDR2 from the germline V gene are SNHLY and FYNNEI. This CDR3 has 17 amino acids. The CDR3 loop is CASRATSGGAGTGELFF. CDR3 DNA: TGTGCCAGCAGGGCGACTAGCGGGGGGGCAGGCACCGGGGAGCTGTTTTTT.

V and J are TRBV7-2 and TRBJ2-4; 10 bases align to TRBD1. This CDR3 spans 14 amino acids. Germline trimming cut 5 bases from V and 6 bases from J; bases unmatched to any gene: 4. Germline V gene data show CDR1 as SGHTA and CDR2 as FQGNSA. The CDR3 sequence is CASSHRDRGNIQYF. The CDR3 bases are TGTGCCAGCAGCCACCGGGACAGGGGAAACATTCAGTACTTC.

The V and J genes are TRBV9 and TRBJ2-7; D may be TRBD2 (5 bases). Germline V lookup: CDR1 SGDLS, CDR2 YYNGEE. CDR3 length equals 15 residues. V lost 3 bases to trimming and J lost 5 bases, with 18 bases between them. Here the CDR3 reads CASSASGSGSDEQYF. The CDR3 nucleotides are TGTGCCAGCAGCGCCAGCGGTTCCGGTTCAGACGAGCAGTACTTC. Full variable domain (remainder filled in from reference TRBV9 and TRBJ2-7): DSGVTQTPKHLITATGQRVTLRCSPRSGDLSVYWYQQSLDQGLQFLIQYYNGEERAKGNILERFSAQQFPDLHSELNLSSLELGDSALYFCASSASGSGSDEQYFGPGTRLTVT.

The J gene is TRBJ1-6, the V gene TRBV11-2; 7 bases map to TRBD1. Germline V lookup: CDR1 SGHAT, CDR2 FQNNGV. V lost 2 bases and J lost 10; bases outside the gene matches: 5. There are 14 residues in the CDR3. The CDR3: CASSLSQGQSPLHF. CDR3 DNA sequence: TGTGCCAGCAGCTTATCACAGGGGCAGTCACCCCTCCACTTT.